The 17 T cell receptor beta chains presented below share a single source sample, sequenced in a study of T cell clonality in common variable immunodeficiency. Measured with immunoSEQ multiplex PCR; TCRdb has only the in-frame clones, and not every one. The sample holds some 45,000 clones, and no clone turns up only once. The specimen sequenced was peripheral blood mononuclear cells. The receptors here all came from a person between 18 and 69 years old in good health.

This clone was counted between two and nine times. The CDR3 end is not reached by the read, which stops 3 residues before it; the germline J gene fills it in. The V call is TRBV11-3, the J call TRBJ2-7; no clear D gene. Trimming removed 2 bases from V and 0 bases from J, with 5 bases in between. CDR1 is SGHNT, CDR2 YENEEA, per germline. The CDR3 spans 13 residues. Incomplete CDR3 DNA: TGTGCCAGCAGCTTATACAACTCCTACGAG. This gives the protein CASSLYNSYE. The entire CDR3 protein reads CASSLYNSYEQYF.

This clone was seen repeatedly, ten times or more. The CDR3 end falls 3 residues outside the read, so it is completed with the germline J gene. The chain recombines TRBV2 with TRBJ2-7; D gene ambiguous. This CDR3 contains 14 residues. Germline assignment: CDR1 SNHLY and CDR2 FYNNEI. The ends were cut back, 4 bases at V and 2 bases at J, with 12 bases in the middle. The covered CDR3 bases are TGTGCCAGCAGTGGGTTCAGGAACGCCTACGAG. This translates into CASSGFRNAYE. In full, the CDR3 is CASSGFRNAYEQYF.

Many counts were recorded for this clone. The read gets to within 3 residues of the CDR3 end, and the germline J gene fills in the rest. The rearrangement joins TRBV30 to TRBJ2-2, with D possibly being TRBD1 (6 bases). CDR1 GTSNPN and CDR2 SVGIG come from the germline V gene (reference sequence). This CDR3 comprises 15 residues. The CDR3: CAWTTGRSTNEKLFF. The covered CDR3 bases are TGTGCCTGGACCACAGGGAGATCAACTAATGAAAAG.

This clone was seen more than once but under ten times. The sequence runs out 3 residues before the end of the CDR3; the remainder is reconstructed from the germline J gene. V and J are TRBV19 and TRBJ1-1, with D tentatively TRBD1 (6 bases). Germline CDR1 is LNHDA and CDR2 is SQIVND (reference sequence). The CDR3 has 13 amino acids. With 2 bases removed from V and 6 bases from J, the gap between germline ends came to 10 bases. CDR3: CASSIRRGAEAFF. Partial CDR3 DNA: TGTGCCAGTAGTATACGCAGGGGAGCTGAA.

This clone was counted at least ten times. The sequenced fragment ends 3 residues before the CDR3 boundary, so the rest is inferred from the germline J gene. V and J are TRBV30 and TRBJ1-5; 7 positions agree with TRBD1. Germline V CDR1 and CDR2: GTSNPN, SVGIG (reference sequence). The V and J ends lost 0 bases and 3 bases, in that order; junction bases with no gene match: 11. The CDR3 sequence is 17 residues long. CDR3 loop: CAWSVGPTGSDNQPQHF. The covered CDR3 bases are TGTGCCTGGAGTGTAGGGCCGACAGGGAGTGACAATCAGCCC.

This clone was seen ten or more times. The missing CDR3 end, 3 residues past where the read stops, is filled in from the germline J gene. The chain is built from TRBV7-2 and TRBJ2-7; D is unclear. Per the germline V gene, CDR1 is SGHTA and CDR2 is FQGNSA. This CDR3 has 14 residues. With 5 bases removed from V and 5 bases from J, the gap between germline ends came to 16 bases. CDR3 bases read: TGTGCCAGCAGCCAACCGGGTTTCGCAGACGAG. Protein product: CASSQPGFADE. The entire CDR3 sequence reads CASSQPGFADEQYF.

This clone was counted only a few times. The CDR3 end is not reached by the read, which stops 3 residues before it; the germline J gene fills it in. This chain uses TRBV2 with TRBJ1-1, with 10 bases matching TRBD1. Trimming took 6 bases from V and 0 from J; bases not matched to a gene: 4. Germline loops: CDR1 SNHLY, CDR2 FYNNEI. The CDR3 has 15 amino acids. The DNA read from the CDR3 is TGTGCCAGCAGCCGGACAGGGGGGATGAACACTGAA. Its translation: CASSRTGGMNTE. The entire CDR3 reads CASSRTGGMNTEAFF.

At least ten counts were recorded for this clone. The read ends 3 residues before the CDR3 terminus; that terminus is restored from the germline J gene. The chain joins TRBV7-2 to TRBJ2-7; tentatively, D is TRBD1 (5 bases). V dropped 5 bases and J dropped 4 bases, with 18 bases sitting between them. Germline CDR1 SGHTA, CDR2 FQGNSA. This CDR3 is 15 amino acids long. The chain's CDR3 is CASSLQATTHYEQYF. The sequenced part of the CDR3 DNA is TGTGCCAGCAGCCTACAGGCTACTACGCATTACGAG.

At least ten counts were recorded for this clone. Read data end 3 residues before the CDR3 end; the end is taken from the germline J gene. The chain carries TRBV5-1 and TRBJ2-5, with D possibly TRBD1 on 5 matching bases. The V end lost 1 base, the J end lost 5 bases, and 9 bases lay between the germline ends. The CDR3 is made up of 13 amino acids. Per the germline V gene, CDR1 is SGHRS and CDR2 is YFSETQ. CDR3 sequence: CASSLRQWETQYF. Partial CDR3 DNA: TGCGCCAGCAGCTTGAGACAGTGGGAGACC.

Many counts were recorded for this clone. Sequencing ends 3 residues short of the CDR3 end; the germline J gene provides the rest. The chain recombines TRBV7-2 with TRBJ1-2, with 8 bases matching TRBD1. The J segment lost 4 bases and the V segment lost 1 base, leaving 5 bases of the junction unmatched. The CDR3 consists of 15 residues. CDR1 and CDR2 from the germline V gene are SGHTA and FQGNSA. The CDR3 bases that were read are TGTGCCAGCAGCTTAGTACAGGGGGTTGGCTATGGC. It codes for CASSLVQGVGYG. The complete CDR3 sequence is CASSLVQGVGYGYTF.

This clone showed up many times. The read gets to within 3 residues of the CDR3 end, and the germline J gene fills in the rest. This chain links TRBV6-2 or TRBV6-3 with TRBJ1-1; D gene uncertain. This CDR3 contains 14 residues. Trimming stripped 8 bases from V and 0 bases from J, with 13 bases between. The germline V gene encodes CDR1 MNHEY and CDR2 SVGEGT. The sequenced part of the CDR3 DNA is TGTGCCAGCGAGAGGGCCGGGGTGAACACTGAA. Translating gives CASERAGVNTE. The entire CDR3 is CASERAGVNTEAFF.

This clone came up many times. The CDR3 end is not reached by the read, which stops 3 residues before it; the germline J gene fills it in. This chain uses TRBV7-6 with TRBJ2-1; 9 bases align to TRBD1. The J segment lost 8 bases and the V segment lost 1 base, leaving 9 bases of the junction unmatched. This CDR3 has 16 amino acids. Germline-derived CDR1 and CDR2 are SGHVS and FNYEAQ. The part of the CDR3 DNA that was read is TGTGCCAGCAGCTTAGGATCCGGGACAGGGTACTATGAG. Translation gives CASSLGSGTGYYE. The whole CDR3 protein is CASSLGSGTGYYEQFF.

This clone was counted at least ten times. CDR3 DNA (partial): TGTGCCTGGAGTGCCTTACAGTATAGGACTGCCTACGAG. This translates into CAWSALQYRTAYE. The whole CDR3 sequence is CAWSALQYRTAYEQYF. The chain uses TRBV30 and TRBJ2-7, with D perhaps matching TRBD2 (5 bases). The read halts 3 residues ahead of the CDR3 end, with the missing end drawn from the germline J gene. The V gene lost 1 base and the J gene lost 2 bases, with 18 bases spanning the gap. The germline V gene has CDR1 GTSNPN and CDR2 SVGIG (reference sequence). CDR3 length: 16 residues.

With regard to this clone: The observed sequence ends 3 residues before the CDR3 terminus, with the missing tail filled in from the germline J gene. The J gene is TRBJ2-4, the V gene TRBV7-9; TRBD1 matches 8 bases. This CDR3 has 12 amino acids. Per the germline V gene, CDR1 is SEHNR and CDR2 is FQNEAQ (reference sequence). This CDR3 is CASSLDRESQYF. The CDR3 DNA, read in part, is TGTGCCAGCAGCTTGGACAGGGAAAGT.

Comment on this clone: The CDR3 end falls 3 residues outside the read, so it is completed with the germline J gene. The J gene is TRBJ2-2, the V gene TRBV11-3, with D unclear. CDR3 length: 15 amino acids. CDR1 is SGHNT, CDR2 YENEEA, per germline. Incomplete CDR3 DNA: TGTGCCAGCAGCTTAGGTACTGGGCCGAATTCACCG. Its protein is CASSLGTGPNSP. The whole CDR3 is CASSLGTGPNSPLFF. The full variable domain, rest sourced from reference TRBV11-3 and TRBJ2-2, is EAGVVQSPRYKIIEKKQPVAFWCNPISGHNTLYWYLQNLGQGPELLIRYENEEAVDDSQLPKDRFSAERLKGVDSTLKIQPAELGDSAVYLCASSLGTGPNSPLFFGEGSRLTVL.

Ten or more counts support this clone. The CDR3 bases that were read are TGCGCCAGCAGCCAATATCGGTATAGTATCGAG. Encoded protein: CASSQYRYSIE. The entire CDR3 sequence reads CASSQYRYSIEQYF. This chain uses TRBV4-1 with TRBJ2-7; D uncertain. The read terminates 3 residues before the CDR3 end, so the remaining end is supplied by the germline J gene. V gave up 2 bases and J gave up 6 bases, with 14 bases separating them. The CDR3 covers 14 residues. From germline, CDR1 is MGHRA and CDR2 YSYEKL.

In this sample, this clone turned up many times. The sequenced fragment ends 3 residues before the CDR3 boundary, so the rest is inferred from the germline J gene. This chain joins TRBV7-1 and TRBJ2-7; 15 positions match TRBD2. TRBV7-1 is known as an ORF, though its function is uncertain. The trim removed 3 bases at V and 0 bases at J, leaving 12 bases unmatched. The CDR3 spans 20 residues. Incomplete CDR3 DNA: TGTGCCAGCAGCTCCACCGGGGGACTAGCGGGGGGCCCTAGCTCCTACGAG. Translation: CASSSTGGLAGGPSSYE. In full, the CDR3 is CASSSTGGLAGGPSSYEQYF.